This T cell receptor (beta chain) was observed in a study of T cell repertoires in cytomegalovirus infection. Study at large: Public TCR beta signatures provided an indication of both CMV infection and a matching HLA type.

CDR3 size: 16 residues. V lost 9 bases, J lost 1 base, and 9 bases stayed unmatched. Germline CDR1 is MDHEN and CDR2 is SYDVKM. Study conclusions and caveats: Ex vivo responses were dominated by HLA-C-restricted CMV-specific TCR beta clonotypes. Identification of carriers of CMV plus the relevant HLA was achieved through cumulative public TCR beta family frequency.

A word on this clonotype: Its antigen is not identified.

TCRdb redid the calling of the reads with MiXCR, one entry per CDR3 protein. Of under 250,000 distinct CDR3 sequences listed, 6.5% were seen once; the top ten hold under 7%. The chain couples TRBV28 to TRBJ2-7, with 13 bases matching TRBD2. Sequenced material: PBMCs. The receptor was derived from a human donor in good health (CMV status not recorded). Some clones in this sample may be carry-over from other donors' samples. The CDR3 nucleotides are TGTGCCAGTACCCAGGGACTAGCGGGAATTTCCTACGAGCAGTACTTC. This translates into CASTQGLAGISYEQYF.